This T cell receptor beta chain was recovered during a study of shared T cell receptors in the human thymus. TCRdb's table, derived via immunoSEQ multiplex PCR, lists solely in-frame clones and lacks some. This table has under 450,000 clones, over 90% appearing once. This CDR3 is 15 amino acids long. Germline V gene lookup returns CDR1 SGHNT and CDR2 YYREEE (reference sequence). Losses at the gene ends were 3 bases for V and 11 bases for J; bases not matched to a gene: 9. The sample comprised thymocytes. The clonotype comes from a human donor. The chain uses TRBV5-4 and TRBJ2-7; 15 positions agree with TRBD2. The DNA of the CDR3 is TGTGCCAGCAGCTCGCCCGGGACTAGCGGGAGGTGGGAGTACTTC. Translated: CASSSPGTSGRWEYF.